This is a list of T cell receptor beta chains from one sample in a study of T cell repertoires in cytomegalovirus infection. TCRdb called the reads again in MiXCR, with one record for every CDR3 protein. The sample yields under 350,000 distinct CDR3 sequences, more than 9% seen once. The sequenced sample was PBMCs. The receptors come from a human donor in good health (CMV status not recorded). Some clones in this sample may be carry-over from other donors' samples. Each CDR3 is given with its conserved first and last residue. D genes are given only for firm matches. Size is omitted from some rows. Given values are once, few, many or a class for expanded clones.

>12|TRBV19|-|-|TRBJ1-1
TGTGCCAGCACCCGGGTGGGCACTGAAGCTTTCTTT
CASTRVGTEAFF
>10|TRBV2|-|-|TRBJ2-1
TGTGCCACCGAGGGGCTAGAGCAGTTCTTC
CATEGLEQFF
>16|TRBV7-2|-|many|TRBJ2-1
TGTGCCAGCAGCTCCTCGGGTTCTGGGTTCCACAATGAGCAGTTCTTC
CASSSSGSGFHNEQFF
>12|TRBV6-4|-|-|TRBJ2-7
TGTGCCCCCCGAGTGCAGCTATACGAGCAGTACTTC
CAPRVQLYEQYF
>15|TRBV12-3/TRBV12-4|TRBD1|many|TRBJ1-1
TGTGCCAGCAGGCAACAGGGGGCTGGGAACACTGAAGCTTTCTTT
CASRQQGAGNTEAFF
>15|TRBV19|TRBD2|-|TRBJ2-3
TGTGCCAGTAGTAGGGCCGGGACTAGCGTGAATACGCAGTATTTT
CASSRAGTSVNTQYF
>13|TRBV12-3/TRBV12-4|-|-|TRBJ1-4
TGTGCTACCATCGGTCCAACTAATGAAAAACTGTTTTTT
CATIGPTNEKLFF
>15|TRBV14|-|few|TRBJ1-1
TGTGCCAGCAGCCCATACGGTGCCATGAACACTGAAGCTTTCTTT
CASSPYGAMNTEAFF
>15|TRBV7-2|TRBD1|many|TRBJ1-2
TGTGCCAGCAGCTTCGACAGGGCAGCTAACTATGGCTACACCTTC
CASSFDRAANYGYTF
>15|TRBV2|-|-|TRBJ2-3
TGTGCCAGCGTGGAGGAAGTCCTGGGGTCTGATACGCAGTATTTT
CASVEEVLGSDTQYF
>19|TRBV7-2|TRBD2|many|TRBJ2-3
TGTGCCAGCAGCTTAGCGCCACTAGCGGGGGCCCCTAGCACAGATACGCAGTATTTT
CASSLAPLAGAPSTDTQYF
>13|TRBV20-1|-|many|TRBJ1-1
TGCAGTGCTAGGGTGGTTGGGTTGACTGAAGCTTTCTTT
CSARVVGLTEAFF
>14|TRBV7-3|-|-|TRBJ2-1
TGTGCCAGCAGCATAAACGGCCCGCTTAATGAGCAGTTCTTC
CASSINGPLNEQFF
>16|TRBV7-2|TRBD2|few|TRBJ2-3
TGTGCCAGCAGCTTAGGCCCGGGACTAGCAACAGATACGCAGTATTTT
CASSLGPGLATDTQYF
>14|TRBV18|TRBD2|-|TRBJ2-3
TGTGCCAGCTCCCGCCCCCCCGAGGGAGGGCCCCCGTATTTT
CASSRPPEGGPPYF
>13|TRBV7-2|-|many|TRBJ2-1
TGTGCCAGCAGCCCCCGTCTGCGTGTTGAGCAGTTCTTC
CASSPRLRVEQFF
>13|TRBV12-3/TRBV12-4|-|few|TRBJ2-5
TGTGCCAGCAGTCGACAGAACCAAGAGACCCAGTACTTC
CASSRQNQETQYF
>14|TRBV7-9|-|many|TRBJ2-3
TGTGCCAGCAGCTCCGCCCGGGGGACAGATACGCAGTATTTT
CASSSARGTDTQYF
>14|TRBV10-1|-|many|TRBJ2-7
TGCGCCAGCAGTGTCAGCGACTTACCCTACGAGCAGTACTTC
CASSVSDLPYEQYF
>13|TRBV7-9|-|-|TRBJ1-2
TGTGCCAGCAGCTTCAGGGAGGACTATGGCTACACCTTC
CASSFREDYGYTF
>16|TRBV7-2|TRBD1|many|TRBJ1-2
TGTGCCAGCAGCTTAGCATCCCCCGGGACAGGGATTGGCTACACCTTC
CASSLASPGTGIGYTF
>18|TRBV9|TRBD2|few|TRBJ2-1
TGTGCCAGCAGCGTAGCGTATGGGACTAGCGGTTCCTACAATGAGCAGTTCTTC
CASSVAYGTSGSYNEQFF
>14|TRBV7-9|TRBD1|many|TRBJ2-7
TGTGCCAGCAGCCGTTCCGGGACAGGCTACGAGCAGTACTTC
CASSRSGTGYEQYF